This TCR beta chain came from a study of beta chain features in type 1 diabetes. Study results and caveats: TCRB CDR3s from Type 1 diabetes patients were moderately but significantly shorter in all four CD4+ subsets.

With respect to this clone: Antigen unknown.

Sequenced material consisted of expressed TCRB transcripts (all of the isolated RNA was reverse transcribed). Profiled with immunoSEQ multiplex PCR; TCRdb holds only in-frame clones, not every one. This sample has approximately 250,000 clones, with approximately 25% found just once. CDR1 SGHRS and CDR2 YFSETQ come from the germline V gene. This CDR3 spans 15 amino acids. V shed 4 bases and J 5 bases; nucleotides not matched to a gene: 6. The chain couples TRBV5-1 to TRBJ2-5; 12 bases agree with TRBD1. This clonotype was sampled from a young woman with type 1 diabetes. The sequenced material came from naive CD4+ T cells from blood. The CDR3 bases are TGCGCCAGCAGCGCCGGGACAGGGGGCTTCGAGACCCAGTACTTC. It specifies CASSAGTGGFETQYF.